This T cell receptor beta chain was obtained from a study of blood T cell repertoires in COVID-19. About the study: There were acute and convalescent COVID-19 samples, and they came from the United States, Italy and Spain. The analysed material was cDNA or gDNA that came from T cells, B-cell-depleted T cells, or PBMCs.

CDR3 size: 16 residues. Authors' analysis steps: Researchers report that nucleated cell counts were estimated from reference gene primer amplification. Profiled with immunoSEQ multiplex PCR; TCRdb holds only in-frame clones, not every one. V and J calls and clone size are as listed in that table; D and trimming were resolved from the DNA. Of 95,000 to 150,000 clones listed, approximately 83% are singletons. The genes are TRBV21-1 and TRBJ2-3; the table gives TRBD2 as D, unverified against the DNA. TRBV21-1 is a pseudogene. The sequence was obtained from a woman aged 70-85 years with acute or convalescent COVID-19. What was sequenced was peripheral blood. The CDR3 loop is CASSKGLVFSTDTQYF. The CDR3 DNA follows: TGTGCCAGCAGCAAGGGACTAGTTTTTAGCACAGATACGCAGTATTTT.